A selection of T cell receptor beta chains follows, all from one sample in a study of blood T cell repertoires in COVID-19. Profiling relied on immunoSEQ multiplex PCR, and the TCRdb table lists in-frame clones only, not all of them. Of approximately 280,000 clones in the sample, approximately 88% were seen once. Sequencing was carried out using peripheral blood. These receptors all come from a human donor with COVID-19, enrolled during active disease. The donor label of this sample is uncertain. Both conserved end residues are part of each CDR3. A D gene is named only where the DNA matches it firmly. Clone size is given for some rows only: seen once, a few or many times, or a class if the clone is expanded.

V gene	clone size	J gene	D gene	CDR3 protein	CDR3 DNA
TRBV7-9	NA	TRBJ2-1	TRBD2	CASSQESGRAEFF	TGTGCCAGCAGCCAAGAAAGCGGGAGGGCCGAGTTCTTC
TRBV11-2	NA	TRBJ2-7	TRBD2	CASSLRTSGSYEQYF	TGTGCCAGCAGCTTAAGAACTAGCGGGAGCTACGAGCAGTACTTC
TRBV25-1	NA	TRBJ2-7	TRBD1	CASSDRWGTGGREQYF	TGTGCCAGCAGTGACCGCTGGGGGACAGGGGGGCGCGAGCAGTACTTC
TRBV21-1	NA	TRBJ1-1	NA	CASRARGGGTEAFF	TGTGCCAGCAGGGCTCGGGGGGGAGGGACTGAAGCTTTCTTT
TRBV30	NA	TRBJ2-7	TRBD1	CAWNPRTGWDEQYF	TGTGCCTGGAACCCCCGGACAGGGTGGGACGAGCAGTACTTC
TRBV7-3	once	TRBJ2-3	TRBD2	CASRFPRGVGTDTQYF	TGTGCCAGCAGGTTCCCGCGGGGGGTAGGCACAGATACGCAGTATTTT
TRBV5-4	once	TRBJ2-7	TRBD2	CASSNSGSKIYEQYF	TGTGCCAGCAGCAATAGCGGGAGTAAAATTTACGAGCAGTACTTC
TRBV3-1/TRBV3-2	once	TRBJ1-1	NA	CASSQFIQTEAFF	TGTGCCAGCAGCCAATTTATCCAGACTGAAGCTTTCTTT
TRBV11-3	NA	TRBJ2-5	NA	CASSDRHGARETQYF	TGTGCCAGCAGCGATCGACATGGGGCTCGGGAGACCCAGTACTTC
TRBV11-3	NA	TRBJ2-7	TRBD2	CASSSTSGSVEQYF	TGTGCCAGCAGCTCGACTAGCGGGAGTGTCGAGCAGTACTTC
TRBV19	NA	TRBJ2-4	TRBD1	CASSSRGTGDGRTKNIQYF	TGTGCCAGTAGTTCCCGGGGGACAGGGGATGGTCGGACCAAAAACATTCAGTACTTC
TRBV2	NA	TRBJ2-2	TRBD1	CASSVDRGDTGELFF	TGTGCCAGCAGTGTGGACAGGGGGGACACCGGGGAGCTGTTTTTT
TRBV2	NA	TRBJ2-1	TRBD1	CASSERQGPYNEQFF	TGTGCCAGCAGTGAACGACAGGGCCCATACAATGAGCAGTTCTTC
TRBV30	NA	TRBJ2-5	TRBD2	CAYGGPSGSETQYF	TGTGCCTACGGAGGGCCTAGCGGTTCAGAGACCCAGTACTTC
TRBV28	NA	TRBJ1-2	NA	CASSNLNRDTEF	TGTGCCAGCAGCAACCTTAACCGGGACACGGAATTC
TRBV27	NA	TRBJ2-2	TRBD2	CASSAGTNGELFF	TGTGCCAGCAGCGCTGGGACTAACGGGGAGCTGTTTTTT
TRBV5-6	NA	TRBJ2-1	TRBD2	CASSPWTSGINEQFF	TGTGCCAGCAGCCCCTGGACTAGCGGGATAAATGAGCAGTTCTTC
TRBV6-2/TRBV6-3	NA	TRBJ1-2	TRBD1	CASSYSGTGGRGYTF	TGTGCCAGCAGTTACTCGGGGACAGGGGGCCGCGGCTACACCTTC
TRBV29-1	once	TRBJ2-7	TRBD1	CSVRRVQGQGSYEQYF	TGCAGCGTTCGTCGCGTTCAAGGACAGGGGAGTTACGAGCAGTACTTC
TRBV7-2	NA	TRBJ2-7	TRBD2	CASSLVSGSTYEQYF	TGTGCCAGCAGCTTGGTTAGCGGGAGCACCTACGAGCAGTACTTC
TRBV2	NA	TRBJ1-5	NA	CASKLDRNQPQHF	TGTGCCAGCAAGCTAGATAGGAATCAGCCCCAGCATTTT
TRBV5-1	NA	TRBJ2-1	TRBD2	CASSLELGTSDNEQFF	TGCGCCAGCAGCTTGGAGCTCGGGACTAGCGACAATGAGCAGTTCTTC
TRBV6-2/TRBV6-3	NA	TRBJ1-4	TRBD1	CASSQGGAENEKLFF	TGTGCCAGCAGTCAAGGGGGCGCGGAGAATGAAAAACTGTTTTTT
TRBV3-1/TRBV3-2	NA	TRBJ2-1	TRBD2	CASSPHGPSGRRDEQFF	TGTGCCAGCAGCCCGCACGGTCCTAGCGGGAGAAGGGATGAGCAGTTCTTC
TRBV3-1/TRBV3-2	many	TRBJ2-7	NA	CASSQDLARNYEQYF	TGTGCCAGCAGCCAAGATCTCGCCAGAAACTACGAGCAGTACTTC
TRBV27	once	TRBJ1-2	NA	CASSPSGWVYGYTF	TGTGCCAGCAGTCCATCGGGGTGGGTCTATGGCTACACCTTC
TRBV5-6	NA	TRBJ2-7	NA	CASSLEFQGIYEQYF	TGTGCCAGCAGCTTGGAATTCCAGGGGATCTACGAGCAGTACTTC
TRBV7-2	NA	TRBJ2-1	TRBD2	CASSSVAGGTYNEQFF	TGTGCCAGCAGCTCCGTAGCGGGAGGGACCTACAATGAGCAGTTCTTC
TRBV7-9	NA	TRBJ2-1	NA	CASSDQRAYNEQFF	TGTGCCAGCAGCGACCAGCGGGCCTACAATGAGCAGTTCTTC
TRBV11-2	NA	TRBJ1-3	TRBD1	CASSLYRGTGRSGNTIYF	TGTGCCAGCAGCTTATACCGGGGGACAGGGCGCTCTGGAAACACCATATATTTT
TRBV19	few	TRBJ2-2	TRBD2	CASSSPRLARGTGELFF	TGTGCCAGTAGTTCACCCCGACTAGCTAGGGGCACCGGGGAGCTGTTTTTT
TRBV27	NA	TRBJ1-2	NA	CASSSQGFGGGYTF	TGTGCCAGCAGTTCCCAGGGGTTTGGAGGTGGCTACACCTTC
TRBV7-9	NA	TRBJ2-2	TRBD2	CASSRSGRAGTGELFF	TGTGCCAGCAGCCGTAGCGGGAGGGCCGGCACCGGGGAGCTGTTTTTT
TRBV11-3	NA	TRBJ2-5	NA	CASSLDRTGAYPGGQETQYF	TGTGCCAGCAGCTTAGATCGGACAGGGGCCTACCCGGGAGGGCAAGAGACCCAGTACTTC
TRBV2	NA	TRBJ1-1	NA	CASSVMTANTEAFF	TGTGCCAGCAGTGTAATGACAGCAAACACTGAAGCTTTCTTT
TRBV30	NA	TRBJ1-6	TRBD1	CAWSVDRGASPLHF	TGTGCCTGGAGCGTTGACAGGGGGGCATCACCCCTCCACTTT
TRBV6-2/TRBV6-3	NA	TRBJ2-7	NA	CASSSERRIDEQYF	TGTGCCAGCAGCTCCGAGCGGAGGATCGACGAGCAGTACTTC
TRBV10-1	NA	TRBJ2-3	TRBD2	CASSESISKRGSTDTQYF	TGCGCCAGCAGTGAGTCGATTTCCAAGCGGGGAAGCACAGATACGCAGTATTTT